This paragraph covers one T cell receptor (beta chain) sequence. These data belong to a study of blood T cell repertoires in COVID-19. About the research overall: Specimens from acute and convalescent COVID-19 originated in the United States, Italy and Spain. In each case, the material was cDNA or gDNA derived from T cells, B-cell-depleted T cells, or PBMCs.

Trimming removed 1 base at V and 2 bases at J, with 9 bases between. In germline, CDR1 is SGHRS, CDR2 YFSETQ. The CDR3 length is 14 residues. Authors' analysis steps: Estimates of nucleated cell counts were drawn from the amplification of reference gene primers. Profiling relied on immunoSEQ multiplex PCR, and the TCRdb table lists in-frame clones only, not all of them. V and J calls and clone size are copied from that table; D and trimming were computed from the DNA. Counted here are under 200,000 clones, roughly 90% occurring once; the ten biggest clones make up 0.5% to 0.55%. This clonotype originated in a man aged 45 to 65 with acute or convalescent COVID-19. Sample: peripheral blood. This chain uses TRBV5-1 with TRBJ1-1, with a possible D match to TRBD1 (6 bases). The chain's CDR3 is CASSLRTVNTEAFF. In DNA, the CDR3 is TGCGCCAGCAGCTTGCGGACAGTTAACACTGAAGCTTTCTTT. Based on the CDR3 plus reference TRBV5-1 and TRBJ1-1, the full variable domain is KAGVTQTPRYLIKTRGQQVTLSCSPISGHRSVSWYQQTPGQGLQFLFEYFSETQRNKGNFPGRFSGRQFSNSRSEMNVSTLELGDSALYLCASSLRTVNTEAFFGQGTRLTVV.